These 30 T cell receptor beta chains originate from one sample sequenced in a study of T cells in women clearing cervical HPV infection (dated by TCRdb to 2017 to 2018). The library came from the immunoSEQ multiplex PCR assay. TCRdb re-hosts the immuneACCESS table, in-frame sequences only. Its copies lack some clones; in the studies checked, an unresolved V gene accounts for under half of them, and the cause for the rest is not known. This sample's table has entries for about 30,000 clones. Roughly 3.9% of the sample is in the top ten clones. The sample comprised blood buffy coat. The origin of the receptors is a woman between 18 and 69 years old with a cervical HPV16 infection that either progressed to CIN3+ or cleared (not recorded which).

About this clone: Other DNA sequences in this specimen translate into the identical CDR3. The covered CDR3 bases are TGTGCCAGCAGCCAAGATGGGGGCGCTGGGGCCAACGTC. It yields the protein CASSQDGGAGANV. In full, the CDR3 reads CASSQDGGAGANVLTF. The chain joins TRBV4-2 to TRBJ2-6; a possible D gene is TRBD1 (6 bases). Read data end 3 residues before the CDR3 end; the end is taken from the germline J gene. CDR1 and CDR2 from the germline V gene are LGHNA and YNFKEQ. CDR3 length: 16 residues. The V and J ends lost 0 bases and 2 bases respectively, with 8 bases between them.

Notes on this clone: The read halts 3 residues ahead of the CDR3 end, with the missing end drawn from the germline J gene. The chain couples TRBV7-6 to TRBJ2-2, with a possible D match to TRBD1 (6 bases). The germline CDR1 and CDR2 sequences are SGHVS and FNYEAQ. The length of the CDR3 is 15 residues. Trimming cost V 0 bases and J 3 bases, with 8 bases left between them. The CDR3 loop reads CASSLAAGDTGELFF. CDR3 DNA, as far as it was read: TGTGCCAGCAGCTTAGCGGCAGGGGACACCGGGGAG.

Note on this clone: With the read ending 3 residues before the CDR3 end, the germline J gene is used to fill in that end. The chain joins TRBV28 to TRBJ2-7, with D possibly matching TRBD1 (6 bases). Trimming took 2 bases from V and 0 from J, leaving 11 bases between them. Looked up from germline, CDR1 is MDHEN and CDR2 is SYDVKM. This CDR3 comprises 15 residues. The sequenced part of the CDR3 DNA is TGTGCCAGCAGTTTAGAAGACAGGACCTCCTACGAG. Amino acid sequence: CASSLEDRTSYE. The whole CDR3 reads CASSLEDRTSYEQYF.

With respect to this clone: The sequenced fragment ends 3 residues before the CDR3 boundary, so the rest is inferred from the germline J gene. This rearrangement joins TRBV19 to TRBJ2-1, with TRBD1 matching 9 bases. Germline trimming cut 3 bases from V and 6 bases from J; bases unmatched to any gene: 9. This CDR3 is built from 16 residues. Germline CDR1 and CDR2: LNHDA and SQIVND (reference sequence). Incomplete CDR3 DNA: TGTGCCAGTAGTATCCTGAGGACAGGGGCAAGCAATGAG. It yields the protein CASSILRTGASNE. The full CDR3 reads CASSILRTGASNEQFF.

In the case of this clone: The CDR3 extends 3 residues past the end of the read, so its final part is completed from the germline J gene. The chain uses TRBV10-3 and TRBJ2-5; weak D call: TRBD2 (6 bases). Germline-derived CDR1 and CDR2 are ENHRY and SYGVKD. CDR3 size: 14 residues. Trimming removed 2 bases from V and 4 bases from J, with 11 bases in between. CDR3 region: CAISEGRGRETQYF. CDR3 DNA, as far as it was read: TGTGCCATCAGTGAGGGGCGGGGCCGAGAGACC.

CDR3 bases read: TGCAGTGCTAGACAGTCCAGGGGTTCCACTGAA. Translation: CSARQSRGSTE. The whole CDR3 is CSARQSRGSTEAFF. The V gene is TRBV20-1, the J gene TRBJ1-1; D might be TRBD1 (6 bases). The observed sequence ends 3 residues before the CDR3 terminus, with the missing tail filled in from the germline J gene. Germline V gene sequence: CDR1 DFQATT, CDR2 SNEGSKA (reference sequence). Trimming cost V 2 bases and J 4 bases, with 14 bases left between them. The CDR3 totals 14 residues.

As concerns this clone: The read halts 3 residues ahead of the CDR3 end, with the missing end drawn from the germline J gene. The chain uses TRBV20-1 and TRBJ2-5; D is unresolved. The CDR3 has 14 amino acids. Germline assignment: CDR1 DFQATT and CDR2 SNEGSKA (reference sequence). V was pared by 6 bases and J by 0 bases, with 14 bases between. The part of the CDR3 DNA that was read is TGCAGTGCCCCTTTCTCGGTGTACCAAGAGACC. Translation gives CSAPFSVYQET. The CDR3 in its entirety is CSAPFSVYQETQYF.

As concerns this clone: Sequencing ends 3 residues short of the CDR3 end; the germline J gene provides the rest. This chain connects TRBV7-2 to TRBJ1-1, with D maybe TRBD1 (5 bases). V lost 5 bases and J 0 bases, leaving 10 bases between the germline ends. This CDR3 is built from 14 residues. Germline loops: CDR1 SGHTA, CDR2 FQGNSA. The covered CDR3 bases are TGTGCCAGCAGCCTGCAGGGAATGAACACTGAA. Its protein is CASSLQGMNTE. The whole CDR3 is CASSLQGMNTEAFF.

A word on this clone: The CDR3 extends 3 residues past the end of the read, so its final part is completed from the germline J gene. The chain joins TRBV6-2 or TRBV6-3 to TRBJ1-2; D is possibly TRBD1 (5 bases). The CDR3 has 14 residues. Trimming took 2 bases from V and 6 from J, leaving 13 bases between them. In germline, CDR1 is MNHEY, CDR2 SVGEGT. CDR3 bases read: TGTGCCAGCAGTTACGACAGCTTCTCCAATGGC. Translating it yields CASSYDSFSNG. The whole CDR3 is CASSYDSFSNGYTF.

About this clone: The sequenced fragment ends 3 residues before the CDR3 boundary, so the rest is inferred from the germline J gene. This sequence joins TRBV12-3 or TRBV12-4 and TRBJ2-5, with D hard to call. V shed 6 bases and J shed 5 bases, with 7 bases lying between them. This CDR3 has 11 amino acids. The CDR3 DNA, read in part, is TGTGCCAGCAGCCACGGGGAGACC. It codes for CASSHGET. The complete CDR3 protein is CASSHGETQYF.

CDR3 DNA, as far as it was read: TGTGCCAGCAGGTTACTAGTGGACAGGGTATATGGC. Translation: CASRLLVDRVYG. The whole CDR3 protein reads CASRLLVDRVYGYTF. This sequence joins TRBV2 and TRBJ1-2; 8 bases are a match to TRBD1. The read stops 3 residues short of the end of the CDR3; the missing end is completed from the germline J gene. Per germline, CDR1 SNHLY and CDR2 FYNNEI. The CDR3 has 15 amino acids. After removal of 6 bases from V and 5 bases from J, the junction contained 11 bases not matched to a gene.

This clone shows up as medium-sized by frequency. The CDR3 end falls 3 residues outside the read, so it is completed with the germline J gene. J is TRBJ2-3 and V is TRBV18; weak D call: TRBD2 (5 bases). The CDR3 runs 14 residues. From germline, CDR1 is KGHSH and CDR2 LQKENI. Trimming cost V 0 bases and J 7 bases, with 11 bases left between them. The part of the CDR3 DNA that was read is TGTGCCAGCTCACCACCCTCTACTAGTTATACG. Its translation is CASSPPSTSYT. The entire CDR3 is CASSPPSTSYTQYF.

Turning to this clone: The CDR3 end lies 3 residues beyond the end of the read and is filled in from the germline J gene. The chain joins TRBV19 to TRBJ2-1; TRBD2 matches at 7 bases. The CDR3 runs to 13 residues. J was trimmed by 7 bases and V by 8 bases; bases with no gene match: 8. CDR1 is LNHDA, CDR2 SQIVND, per germline (reference sequence). The CDR3 spells CASERAGVNEQFF. The CDR3 DNA, read in part, is TGTGCCAGTGAGAGGGCGGGAGTAAATGAG.

On this clone itself: The read terminates 3 residues ahead of where the CDR3 ends, so the germline J gene completes it. The chain uses TRBV19 and TRBJ1-2; 7 nucleotides match TRBD1. This CDR3 contains 15 residues. The V gene's germline CDR1 is LNHDA and CDR2 SQIVND (reference sequence). The CDR3 bases that were read are TGTGCCAGTATATCCCACCGGGACAGCCATGAGGGG. Its protein product is CASISHRDSHEG. The full CDR3 reads CASISHRDSHEGYTF.

Concerning this clone itself: At one boundary the junction diverges from the germline segment, which might be a read error. The CDR3 extends 3 residues past the end of the read, so its final part is completed from the germline J gene. This chain uses TRBV4-2 with TRBJ2-3, with 10 positions matching TRBD2. This CDR3 has 17 amino acids. CDR1 and CDR2 from the germline V gene are LGHNA and YNFKEQ. CDR3 bases read: TGCGCCAGCAGCCAAGCAATCTCTAGCGGGAGTACAGATACG. Translation gives CASSQAISSGSTDT. The CDR3, in full, reads CASSQAISSGSTDTQYF.

Its frequency marks this clone as medium-sized. The missing CDR3 end, 3 residues past where the read stops, is filled in from the germline J gene. V and J are TRBV29-1 and TRBJ1-1, with D tentatively TRBD1 (6 bases). CDR3 length: 14 residues. Germline assignment: CDR1 SQVTM and CDR2 ANQGSEA. V was pared by 8 bases and J by 4 bases, with 20 bases between. The sequenced CDR3 bases are TGCAGCTCCACAAGGGTGCAGGGGAGCACTGAA. Protein product: CSSTRVQGSTE. The full CDR3 sequence reads CSSTRVQGSTEAFF.

For this clone: The read gets to within 3 residues of the CDR3 end, and the germline J gene fills in the rest. The chain combines TRBV19 with TRBJ2-1; 8 bases align to TRBD2. After removal of 2 bases from V and 5 bases from J, the junction contained 5 bases not matched to a gene. Germline CDR1 and CDR2: LNHDA and SQIVND (reference sequence). The CDR3 is 15 residues long. CDR3 DNA (partial): TGTGCCAGTAGTATAATGTGGGGACTAGACAATGAG. Its protein is CASSIMWGLDNE. The CDR3 in its entirety is CASSIMWGLDNEQFF.

A note on this clone: The DNA ends 3 residues before the CDR3 does, and the rest of the CDR3 is filled in from the germline J gene. The chain couples TRBV12-5 to TRBJ2-1; TRBD2 matches 7 bases. Germline lookup yields CDR1 LGHNT and CDR2 FRNRAP. The ends lost 5 bases at V and 9 bases at J; junction bases unmatched: 19. The CDR3 is 17 amino acids. The CDR3 loop reads CASGTLRASGQFSEQFF. CDR3 bases read: TGTGCTAGTGGTACCCTGCGGGCTAGCGGTCAATTCAGTGAG.

Remarks on this clone: The CDR3 goes on 3 residues after the read ends, and that part is filled in from the germline J gene. The genes are TRBV12-3 or TRBV12-4 and TRBJ2-3; D is ambiguous. CDR3 length equals 13 residues. Trimming stripped 3 bases from V and 4 bases from J, with 8 bases between. The CDR3 region is CASSFFVSDTQYF. The sequenced CDR3 bases are TGTGCCAGCAGTTTTTTTGTCTCAGATACG.

Turning to this clone: Coverage ceases 3 residues before the CDR3 finishes, and the germline J gene fills in the end. V usage is TRBV28 and J usage is TRBJ2-5, with TRBD1 as a possible D gene (5 bases). V dropped 7 bases and J dropped 5 bases, with 17 bases sitting between them. The germline CDR1 and CDR2 sequences are MDHEN and SYDVKM. This CDR3 has 14 amino acids. The CDR3 sequence: CASTQTVIRETQYF. Partial CDR3 DNA: TGTGCCAGCACCCAGACAGTAATCAGGGAGACC.

In the case of this clone: The missing CDR3 end, 3 residues past where the read stops, is filled in from the germline J gene. This chain joins TRBV24-1 and TRBJ1-1; possible D gene TRBD1, 5 bases. Germline V CDR1 and CDR2: KGHDR, SFDVKD. Trimming removed 4 bases at V and 2 bases at J, with 7 bases between. The CDR3 is 13 residues long. CDR3 region: CATSEDSNTEAFF. CDR3 bases read: TGTGCCACCAGTGAAGACAGTAACACTGAA.

In the case of this clone: The missing CDR3 end, 3 residues past where the read stops, is filled in from the germline J gene. The chain recombines TRBV2 with TRBJ2-7; 8 nucleotides match TRBD1. Germline V CDR1 and CDR2: SNHLY, FYNNEI. The CDR3 loop spans 11 amino acids. V shed 9 bases and J 3 bases; nucleotides not matched to a gene: 1. The CDR3 reads CASTGGYEQYF. The sequenced part of the CDR3 DNA is TGTGCCAGTACAGGGGGCTACGAG.

As for this clone: The junction departs from the called germline gene at one end, perhaps through a read error. The sequenced fragment ends 3 residues before the CDR3 boundary, so the rest is inferred from the germline J gene. The rearrangement links TRBV7-7 to TRBJ2-3; D tentatively reads TRBD1 or TRBD2 (5 bases each). Germline V gene data show CDR1 as SSHAT and CDR2 as FNYEAQ (reference sequence). The CDR3 runs 18 residues. CDR3 region: CASSLGGAPGRGGDTQYF. The CDR3 bases that were read are TGTGCTAGCAGCTTAGGTGGAGCGCCAGGGAGAGGTGGAGATACG.

Regarding this clone: The read terminates 3 residues ahead of where the CDR3 ends, so the germline J gene completes it. The V and J genes are TRBV30 and TRBJ2-5; 11 positions agree with TRBD2. The V gene's germline CDR1 is GTSNPN and CDR2 SVGIG (reference sequence). V lost 2 bases to trimming and J lost 4 bases; unmatched junction nucleotides: 6. This CDR3 spans 15 amino acids. The sequenced part of the CDR3 DNA is TGTGCCTGGAGTCGGGTAGCGGGGGGGCGAGAGACC. Its protein product is CAWSRVAGGRET. The whole CDR3 sequence reads CAWSRVAGGRETQYF.

This clone is deemed medium-sized by its frequency. The sequence runs out 3 residues before the end of the CDR3; the remainder is reconstructed from the germline J gene. V and J are TRBV4-2 and TRBJ2-7, with 7 nucleotides matching TRBD2. Germline CDR1 and CDR2: LGHNA and YNFKEQ. The CDR3 totals 16 residues. The V and J ends lost 2 bases and 0 bases, in that order; junction bases with no gene match: 7. CDR3 DNA, as far as it was read: TGTGCCAGCAGCCAAAGCAGCGGGATTGACTCCTACGAG. Amino acids: CASSQSSGIDSYE. The whole CDR3 sequence reads CASSQSSGIDSYEQYF.

Of note for this clone: The observed sequence ends 3 residues before the CDR3 terminus, with the missing tail filled in from the germline J gene. The rearrangement joins TRBV5-1 to TRBJ1-1; D remains ambiguous. CDR3 size: 13 residues. The germline V and J ends were trimmed by 1 base and 2 bases, with 6 bases remaining between them. Looked up from germline, CDR1 is SGHRS and CDR2 is YFSETQ. CDR3 region: CASSLTANTEAFF. Incomplete CDR3 DNA: TGCGCCAGCAGCTTGACAGCTAACACTGAA.

Points on this clone: Read sequence stops 3 residues before the CDR3 end, and the germline J gene provides the missing end. The rearrangement joins TRBV29-1 to TRBJ2-2, with TRBD2 identical over 8 bases. CDR1 and CDR2 from the germline V gene are SQVTM and ANQGSEA. The CDR3 extends over 14 amino acids. The V segment lost 3 bases and the J segment 6 bases; nucleotides outside the gene matches: 6. Here the CDR3 reads CSVELGGAPGELFF. The CDR3 bases that were read are TGCAGCGTTGAGCTCGGGGGGGCCCCCGGGGAG.

Note on this clone: Read coverage stops 3 residues before the CDR3 terminus; the germline J gene supplies the remainder. V and J are TRBV6-2 or TRBV6-3 and TRBJ2-1; D is perhaps TRBD1 (5 bases). Germline CDR1 MNHEY, CDR2 SVGEGT. V was shortened by 6 bases and J by 2 bases, with 11 bases between the two germline ends. The CDR3 has 14 residues. The CDR3 bases that were read are TGTGCCAGCAGAGGGGCTCCGACCTACAATGAG. Its protein is CASRGAPTYNE. The full CDR3 protein is CASRGAPTYNEQFF.

A word on this clone: The CDR3 extends 3 residues past the end of the read, so its final part is completed from the germline J gene. V is TRBV6-1 and J is TRBJ2-3, with 10 bases fitting TRBD2. V dropped 1 base and J dropped 7; count of bases not matched to a gene: 17. Germline lookup yields CDR1 MNHNS and CDR2 SASEGT. The CDR3 sequence is 19 residues long. CDR3 amino acids: CASSEVWMLAGEFGHTQYF. Partial CDR3 DNA: TGTGCCAGCAGTGAAGTATGGATGCTAGCGGGGGAGTTCGGGCATACG.

The CDR3 loop is CASSIVTASSGANVLTF. The sequenced CDR3 bases are TGTGCCAGTAGTATTGTGACAGCGAGCTCTGGGGCCAACGTC. The chain employs TRBV19 and TRBJ2-6; D possibly corresponds to TRBD1 (5 bases). The sequence runs out 3 residues before the end of the CDR3; the remainder is reconstructed from the germline J gene. V dropped 3 bases and J dropped 0 bases, with 12 bases sitting between them. Germline V gives CDR1 LNHDA, CDR2 SQIVND (reference sequence). CDR3 size: 17 residues.